Following are 27 T cell receptor beta chains from one sample sequenced in a study of shared clonotypes between healthy human individuals. The method was immunoSEQ multiplex PCR; TCRdb's version includes in-frame clones alone and lacks a portion of them. This sample has millions of clones, with around 95% found just once. The sample comprised naive CD4+ T cells sorted from blood. Indicated subset: CD45RA+ positively selected. The receptors were sampled from a man younger than 35 in good health.

V usage is TRBV29-1 and J usage is TRBJ2-3, with 7 bases identical to TRBD2. After removal of 4 bases from V and 6 bases from J, the junction contained 4 bases not matched to a gene. This CDR3 contains 12 residues. Germline-derived CDR1 and CDR2 are SQVTM and ANQGSEA. CDR3 coding DNA: TGCAGCGTTGCACCTAGCGGCGATACGCAGTATTTT. Translation: CSVAPSGDTQYF.

J is TRBJ2-1 and V is TRBV9; 15 bases are shared with TRBD2. The CDR3 spans 16 residues. Germline CDR1 is SGDLS and CDR2 is YYNGEE. The ends lost 4 bases at V and 8 bases at J; junction bases unmatched: 7. The CDR3 coding sequence is TGTGCCAGCAGCCCCCGGACTAGCGGGAGGGCCGATGAGCAGTTCTTC. Protein sequence: CASSPRTSGRADEQFF. The complete variable domain, with remaining parts taken from reference TRBV9 and TRBJ2-1, reads DSGVTQTPKHLITATGQRVTLRCSPRSGDLSVYWYQQSLDQGLQFLIQYYNGEERAKGNILERFSAQQFPDLHSELNLSSLELGDSALYFCASSPRTSGRADEQFFGPGTRLTVL.

This chain joins TRBV5-4 and TRBJ1-4; weak D call: TRBD1 (5 bases). The germline V gene has CDR1 SGHNT and CDR2 YYREEE (reference sequence). The CDR3 totals 16 residues. Trimming stripped 0 bases from V and 4 bases from J, with 13 bases between. The CDR3 bases are TGTGCCAGCAGCTTGGAAGTGACGAGGGGTAATGAAAAACTGTTTTTT. Amino acid sequence: CASSLEVTRGNEKLFF.

This chain connects TRBV5-4 to TRBJ2-7; D remains unclear. CDR1 is SGHNT and CDR2 is YYREEE in the germline V gene (reference sequence). With 1 base removed from V and 0 bases from J, the gap between germline ends came to 5 bases. CDR3 size: 13 residues. CDR3 nucleotide sequence: TGTGCCAGCAGCTTGAAGAACTCCTACGAGCAGTACTTC. It specifies CASSLKNSYEQYF. Looking up the rest from reference TRBV5-4 and TRBJ2-7 gives the full variable domain: ETGVTQSPTHLIKTRGQQVTLRCSSQSGHNTVSWYQQALGQGPQFIFQYYREEENGRGNFPPRFSGLQFPNYSSELNVNALELDDSALYLCASSLKNSYEQYFGPGTRLTVT.

V usage is TRBV7-3 and J usage is TRBJ1-5; no clear D. CDR1 SGHTA and CDR2 FQGTGA come from the germline V gene. The CDR3 consists of 13 residues. V shed 3 bases and J shed 1 base, with 4 bases lying between them. CDR3 nucleotides: TGTGCCAGCAGCTTTGAGAGCAATCAGCCCCAGCATTTT. Translation: CASSFESNQPQHF.

Remarks on this clone: This sample also contains other DNA sequences that code for the same CDR3. The chain uses TRBV4-3 and TRBJ2-2, with D unresolved. The CDR3 contains 14 residues. Germline CDR1 LGHNA, CDR2 YSLEER. Trimming left V 0 bases short and J 1 base short, with 3 bases between. CDR3 sequence reads: CASSQERNTGELFF. The CDR3 DNA follows: TGCGCCAGCAGCCAAGAACGGAACACCGGGGAGCTGTTTTTT.

The rearrangement joins TRBV6-5 to TRBJ1-2, with D uncertain. Trimming left V 11 bases short and J 8 bases short, with 21 bases between. The CDR3 length is 13 residues. Germline V gene data show CDR1 as MNHEY and CDR2 as SVGAGI. The CDR3 DNA reads as TGTGCCGCCCGCCCTTCCGTAACCAGCGGCTACACCTTC. Translation: CAARPSVTSGYTF.

The chain links TRBV7-2 to TRBJ1-4; D remains ambiguous. The V gene lost 5 bases and the J gene lost 4 bases, with 5 bases spanning the gap. Germline values: CDR1 SGHTA, CDR2 FQGNSA. This CDR3 has 12 residues. The CDR3 DNA reads as TGTGCCAGCAGCACTGGTAATGAAAAACTGTTTTTT. It is translated as CASSTGNEKLFF.

The V call is TRBV15, the J call TRBJ2-5, with TRBD1 matching 7 bases. The CDR3 has 15 residues. CDR1 is LNHNV, CDR2 YYDKDF, per germline (reference sequence). The junction had 11 bases not matched to a gene; V was cut back by 0 bases and J by 10 bases. The CDR3 bases are TGTGCCACCAGCAGAGATATAACAGGGGAAAGGGGCCAGTACTTC. Its protein is CATSRDITGERGQYF.

The V call is TRBV7-9, the J call TRBJ2-2, with TRBD2 identical over 7 bases. There are 14 residues in the CDR3. Germline trimming cut 6 bases from V and 6 bases from J; bases unmatched to any gene: 7. Germline V gene lookup returns CDR1 SEHNR and CDR2 FQNEAQ (reference sequence). In DNA, the CDR3 is TGTGCCAGCAGTCAACCAGCGGGGTCCGGGGAGCTGTTTTTT. It encodes CASSQPAGSGELFF.

This clone appeared a single time. This chain uses TRBV19 with TRBJ1-1, with 8 positions matching TRBD1. The trim removed 5 bases at V and 5 bases at J, leaving 10 bases unmatched. The CDR3 spans 15 residues. Germline lookup yields CDR1 LNHDA and CDR2 SQIVND (reference sequence). The CDR3 DNA sequence: TGTGCCAGTAGTGCACAGGGGGTGAGAGGAACTGAAGCTTTCTTT. This gives the protein CASSAQGVRGTEAFF.

The V gene is TRBV27, the J gene TRBJ1-5; D might be TRBD1 (6 bases). Germline V gene lookup returns CDR1 MNHEY and CDR2 SMNVEV (reference sequence). This CDR3 contains 16 residues. The V end lost 1 base, the J end lost 3 bases, and 13 bases lay between the germline ends. The CDR3 region has the DNA TGTGCCAGCAGTTTATTGTCGGACAGAACCAATCAGCCCCAGCATTTT. Translated, it gives CASSLLSDRTNQPQHF.

The chain employs TRBV29-1 and TRBJ2-7; perhaps TRBD1 as D (6 bases). The germline V and J ends were trimmed by 1 base and 4 bases, with 14 bases remaining between them. There are 14 residues in the CDR3. Germline loops: CDR1 SQVTM, CDR2 ANQGSEA. CDR3: CSVEVGTGKYEQYF. In nucleotides, the CDR3 is TGCAGCGTTGAAGTCGGCACAGGGAAATACGAGCAGTACTTC.

This clone showed up just once. The chain combines TRBV5-6 with TRBJ2-4; D is possibly TRBD1 (7 bases). The germline V gene encodes CDR1 SGHDT and CDR2 YYEEEE. The CDR3 sequence is 14 residues long. Trimming cost V 3 bases and J 3 bases, with 10 bases left between them. CDR3: CASSWQGGKNIQYF. DNA for the CDR3: TGTGCCAGCAGCTGGCAGGGGGGCAAAAACATTCAGTACTTC.

The chain employs TRBV6-5 and TRBJ2-7; TRBD2 agrees at 9 bases. J was trimmed by 0 bases and V by 10 bases; bases with no gene match: 10. Germline CDR1 MNHEY, CDR2 SVGAGI. This CDR3 comprises 15 residues. The CDR3 region is CATRGGGMSSYEQYF. In DNA form, the CDR3 reads TGTGCCACCCGCGGGGGGGGAATGAGCTCCTACGAGCAGTACTTC.

On this clone itself: Other DNA sequences of this sample code for an identical CDR3. This chain uses TRBV5-1 with TRBJ2-7, with TRBD2 matching 7 bases. Germline assignment: CDR1 SGHRS and CDR2 YFSETQ. The CDR3 loop spans 14 amino acids. Trimming cost V 2 bases and J 1 base; bases outside gene matches: 3. CDR3 sequence (DNA): TGCGCCAGCAGCTTATCTAGCGGATCCTACGAGCAGTACTTC. It codes for CASSLSSGSYEQYF.

The chain recombines TRBV25-1 with TRBJ2-7, with 9 bases fitting TRBD2. V lost 1 base and J lost 3; bases outside the gene matches: 4. This CDR3 has 15 residues. From germline, CDR1 is MGHDK and CDR2 SYGVNS. This CDR3 reads CASSESPSGVYEQYF. The DNA of the CDR3 is TGTGCCAGCAGTGAATCCCCTAGCGGGGTCTACGAGCAGTACTTC.

This chain links TRBV5-1 with TRBJ2-3, with D perhaps TRBD2 (5 bases). V lost 0 bases and J lost 6, with 11 bases in between. The CDR3 consists of 14 residues. Per the germline V gene, CDR1 is SGHRS and CDR2 is YFSETQ. CDR3 residues: CASSLGLAEDTQYF. CDR3 DNA: TGCGCCAGCAGCTTGGGCCTAGCCGAGGATACGCAGTATTTT.

This clone was found a few times. The V and J genes are TRBV27 and TRBJ2-7; D perhaps matches TRBD1 (5 bases). V lost 4 bases and J 3 bases, leaving 10 bases between the germline ends. The CDR3 runs to 13 residues. Germline assignment: CDR1 MNHEY and CDR2 SMNVEV (reference sequence). This CDR3 is CASSYRRHYEQYF. The CDR3 coding sequence is TGTGCCAGCAGTTACAGGAGACACTACGAGCAGTACTTC.

This sequence joins TRBV5-1 and TRBJ2-1, with 8 nucleotides matching TRBD1. Germline V CDR1 and CDR2: SGHRS, YFSETQ. The CDR3 spans 15 residues. V shed 5 bases and J 4 bases; nucleotides not matched to a gene: 8. The CDR3: CASSVPGGTYNEQFF. The CDR3 coding sequence is TGCGCCAGCAGTGTTCCAGGGGGCACATACAATGAGCAGTTCTTC.

The rearrangement joins TRBV10-1 to TRBJ1-6, with D tentatively TRBD1 (6 bases). Germline assignment: CDR1 WNHNN and CDR2 SYGVQD (reference sequence). The V gene lost 4 bases and the J gene lost 13 bases, with 14 bases spanning the gap. The CDR3 has 13 amino acids. CDR3 in DNA: TGCGCCAGCAGTGTTTCACAGGGATCTCCCCTCCACTTT. Residues: CASSVSQGSPLHF.

The rearrangement uses TRBV19 and TRBJ2-3; D ambiguous. From germline, CDR1 is LNHDA and CDR2 SQIVND (reference sequence). The ends were cut back, 4 bases at V and 3 bases at J, with 11 bases in the middle. The CDR3 sequence is 14 residues long. This CDR3 reads CASSKAGWTDTQYF. The CDR3 DNA is TGTGCCAGTAGTAAGGCCGGGTGGACAGATACGCAGTATTTT.

This CDR3 is CASSEKPHGGVKTDTQYF. DNA of the CDR3: TGTGCCAGCAGTGAAAAACCCCACGGGGGAGTCAAGACAGATACGCAGTATTTT. This sequence joins TRBV6-1 and TRBJ2-3; a weak D match, TRBD2 (6 bases). The V and J ends lost 2 bases and 3 bases respectively, with 21 bases between them. The CDR3 has 18 amino acids. Germline V lookup: CDR1 MNHNS, CDR2 SASEGT.

This chain links TRBV4-2 with TRBJ2-1; 13 bases map to TRBD2. Germline lookup yields CDR1 LGHNA and CDR2 YNFKEQ. The J segment lost 4 bases and the V segment lost 1 base, leaving 1 base of the junction unmatched. This CDR3 has 16 amino acids. CDR3 sequence: CASSQVLAGGYNEQFF. CDR3 DNA: TGTGCCAGCAGCCAAGTACTAGCGGGGGGGTACAATGAGCAGTTCTTC.

About this clone: A much larger clone lies one base from this, so it may be a read error. This chain connects TRBV2 to TRBJ2-7; 9 bases match TRBD1. This CDR3 is 12 amino acids long. CDR1 is SNHLY and CDR2 is FYNNEI in the germline V gene. J gave up 5 bases and V 6 bases, and 2 bases lay outside the gene matches. The CDR3 protein is CASSTGGDEQYF. The CDR3 DNA reads TGTGCCAGCAGCACAGGGGGCGACGAGCAGTACTTC.

V is TRBV5-6 and J is TRBJ1-3, with 9 bases lining up with TRBD1. The CDR3 totals 14 residues. V trimming: 4 bases; J trimming: 5 bases; junction bases outside the gene matches: 4. The V gene's germline CDR1 is SGHDT and CDR2 YYEEEE. The CDR3 region has the DNA TGTGCCAGCAGCCCGGGACAGGGAAGAAACACCATATATTTT. Amino acids: CASSPGQGRNTIYF.

This clone was detected once. V gene TRBV11-2 combines with J gene TRBJ2-1; D unclear. V dropped 5 bases and J dropped 7 bases, with 9 bases sitting between them. This CDR3 has 12 residues. Germline V gene lookup returns CDR1 SGHAT and CDR2 FQNNGV. The CDR3 nucleotides are TGTGCCAGCAGCCCGACGGAGAATGAGCAGTTCTTC. Translated: CASSPTENEQFF. Using reference TRBV11-2 and TRBJ2-1 for the parts outside the CDR3, the full variable domain is EAGVAQSPRYKIIEKRQSVAFWCNPISGHATLYWYQQILGQGPKLLIQFQNNGVVDDSQLPKDRFSAERLKGVDSTLKIQPAKLEDSAVYLCASSPTENEQFFGPGTRLTVL.